This TCR beta chain emerged from a study of long-term antiretroviral therapy in people with HIV. Overall study results and limits: Clones that had undergone expansion before ART prevailed in the repertoire throughout all time points. Samples were collected from about 2003 to 2018 under possibly less effective ART regimens. Repertoires with HIV possessed tighter CDR3 length spans than those of controls.

Turning to this clone: Its antigen remains unidentified.

Germline V CDR1 and CDR2: ENHRY, SYGVKD. Between the trimmed V and J ends, which lost 2 bases and 4 bases, there was a span of 6 bases. This CDR3 has 13 residues. The assay used was immunoSEQ (version v3.0), run at survey level. The data were produced by immunoSEQ multiplex PCR, yet TCRdb's version contains in-frame clones alone and is incomplete. The sample holds thousands of clones; roughly four fifths are singletons and the top ten take about 15%. The starting material was unsorted PBMCs, obtained 0.1 years after starting antiretroviral therapy. The receptor's source is a man between 35 and 55 years old with HIV. The chain combines TRBV10-3 with TRBJ1-5; a possible D gene is TRBD1 (5 bases). The CDR3 spells CAISEGANQPQHF. In DNA, the CDR3 is TGTGCCATCAGTGAGGGGGCAAATCAGCCCCAGCATTTT.